This T cell receptor beta chain was sequenced for a study of blood T cell repertoires in COVID-19 (dated by TCRdb to the early 2020s). Regarding the research as a whole: The collaborator samples originated in the United States, Italy and Spain and spanned the acute and convalescent phases of COVID-19. The material from the prospective study consisted of cDNA or gDNA derived from T cells, B-cell-depleted T cells, or PBMCs. The dataset comprised deeply sampled blood TCRbeta repertoires from subjects exposed to, actively infected with, or recovered from COVID-19. HLA class I and class II types, where available, came from metadata supplied by the sample provider rather than from assay-based typing. A de-identified subject ID, COVID-19 status, age in years and sex were almost always included in the sample metadata. The repertoires were released in a freely available public database meant as a resource for research on the immune response to SARS-CoV-2. The samples were drawn from the first 160 participants of the ongoing ImmuneRACE study and from 1,254 subjects provided by 6 global collaborators.

CDR1 MNHEY and CDR2 SMNVEV are derived from the germline V gene (reference sequence). V drops 5 bases and J drops 7 bases, leaving 14 bases in between. Reading from cysteine to phenylalanine, the CDR3 counts 13 amino acids. The only DNA kept is the CDR3, 39 bases in frame from the first base. Worth noting for this clone: Its antigen is currently not known. It has no much larger one-base neighbor in the sample; base qualities were not kept.

Each collaborating institution followed its own protocols to collect whole blood in K2EDTA tubes. For TCRbeta analysis, collaborator samples were shipped as frozen whole blood, as isolated PBMCs, or as DNA extracted from either sample type. TCRbeta CDR3 regions were amplified from genomic DNA by means of the immunoSEQ Assay, a bias-controlled multiplex PCR. The authors processed their data as follows. Within the assay, amplification of reference gene primers was used to estimate how many nucleated cells each sample contained. To quantify the absolute abundance of each unique TCRbeta CDR3 rearrangement, sequence reads were collapsed and filtered. Productive Simpson clonality was computed per sample as the square root of Simpson's diversity index over productive rearrangements. What TCRdb holds here is the immuneACCESS table cut down to in-frame rearrangements. Part of the clones is not present; checked against another copy, under half of the missing clones reflect an unresolved V gene, and the others are unexplained. The DNA gave D and trimming, while V, J and clone size come from that table. The sample table contains approximately 220,000 clones; only one count was recorded for approximately 87% of them. 2% to 2.5% of the sample comes from the top ten.

Paper-wide results and their limitations: The quantity of clinical and demographic metadata differed by source and by participant and was supplied without curation.

The receptor comes from a woman in her 50s with acute or convalescent COVID-19. Recombination linked TRBV27 to TRBJ1-2, and the D gene may be TRBD1, 5 bases matching. Input material: peripheral blood. The CDR3 protein: CASSTPGGVGYTF. The nucleotide sequence is given as TGTGCCAGCAGTACCCCTGGGGGGGTTGGCTACACCTTC.